This T cell receptor beta chain is drawn from a study of T-cell reconstitution after alpha-beta-depleted transplantation in children. Unique molecular identifiers were incorporated when the TCRbeta library was constructed. TCRdb ran MiXCR on the PCR reads and lists one entry per CDR3 protein. The data contain 550,000 to 800,000 distinct CDR3 sequences, about 12% of them singletons. Many counts were recorded for this clonotype. The CDR3 has 15 amino acids. The J segment lost 3 bases and the V segment lost 6 bases, leaving 6 bases of the junction unmatched. CDR1 and CDR2 (germline): DFQATT, SNEGSKA (reference sequence).

The input for sequencing was PBMCs, taken before TCRalphabeta/CD19-depleted stem cell transplant. This receptor was obtained from a girl aged 2-10 years with congenital amegakaryocytic thrombocytopenia, due to receive a stem cell transplant. The gene calls are TRBV20-1 and TRBJ2-1; 12 bases agree with TRBD2. CDR3 protein: CSAAGTSGLYNEQFF. The CDR3 DNA reads TGCAGTGCAGCTGGGACTAGCGGGCTCTACAATGAGCAGTTCTTC.